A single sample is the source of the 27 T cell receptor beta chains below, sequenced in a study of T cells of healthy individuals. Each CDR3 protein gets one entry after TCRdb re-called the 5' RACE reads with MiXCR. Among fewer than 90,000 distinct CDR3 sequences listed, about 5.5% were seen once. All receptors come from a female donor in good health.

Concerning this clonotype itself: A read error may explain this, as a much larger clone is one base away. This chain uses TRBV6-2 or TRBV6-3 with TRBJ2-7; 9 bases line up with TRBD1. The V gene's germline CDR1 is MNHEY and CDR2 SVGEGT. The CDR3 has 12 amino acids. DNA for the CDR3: TGTGTCAGCAGGCCGGGACAGGGAAGTCAGTACTTC. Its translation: CVSRPGQGSQYF.

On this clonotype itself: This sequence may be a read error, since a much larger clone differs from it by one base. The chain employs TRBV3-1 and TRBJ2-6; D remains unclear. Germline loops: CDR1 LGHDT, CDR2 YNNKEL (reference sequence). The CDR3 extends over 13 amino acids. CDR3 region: CSTTTAGANVLTF. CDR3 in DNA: TGTTCCACCACCACAGCTGGGGCCAACGTCCTGACTTTC.

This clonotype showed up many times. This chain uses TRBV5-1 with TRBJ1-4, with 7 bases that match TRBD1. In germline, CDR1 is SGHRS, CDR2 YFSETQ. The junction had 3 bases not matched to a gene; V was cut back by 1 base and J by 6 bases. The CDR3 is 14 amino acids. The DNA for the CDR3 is TGCGCCAGCAGCTTGAGAGGGGGCGATGAAAAACTGTTTTTT. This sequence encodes CASSLRGGDEKLFF.

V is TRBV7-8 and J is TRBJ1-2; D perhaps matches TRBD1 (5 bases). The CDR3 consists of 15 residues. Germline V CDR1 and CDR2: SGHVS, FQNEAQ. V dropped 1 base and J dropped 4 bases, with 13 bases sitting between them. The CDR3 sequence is CASSLGYGGGYGYTF. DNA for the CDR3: TGTGCCAGCAGCTTAGGGTATGGGGGAGGCTATGGCTACACCTTC.

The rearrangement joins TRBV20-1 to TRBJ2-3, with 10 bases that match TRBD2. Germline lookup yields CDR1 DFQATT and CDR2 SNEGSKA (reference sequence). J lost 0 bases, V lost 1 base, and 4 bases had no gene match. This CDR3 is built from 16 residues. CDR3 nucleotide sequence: TGCAGTGCTAGAGGTTGGGGACTAGCGAGCACAGATACGCAGTATTTT. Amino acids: CSARGWGLASTDTQYF.

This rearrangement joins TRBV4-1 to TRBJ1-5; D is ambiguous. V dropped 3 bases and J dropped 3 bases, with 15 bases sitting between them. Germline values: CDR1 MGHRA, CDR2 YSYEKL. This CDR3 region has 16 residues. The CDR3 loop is CASSHPGKGLNQPQHF. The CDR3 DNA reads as TGCGCCAGCAGCCATCCGGGGAAAGGCCTCAATCAGCCCCAGCATTTT.

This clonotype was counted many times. CDR3 sequence (DNA): TGTGCCAGCAGTTCAGGGACTGGGGAACTGTTTTTT. Translating it yields CASSSGTGELFF. V gene TRBV28 combines with J gene TRBJ1-4; TRBD1 is a possible D gene (5 bases). V was trimmed by 4 bases and J by 12 bases, leaving 12 bases between them. CDR3 length: 12 amino acids. Germline CDR1 MDHEN, CDR2 SYDVKM.

In nucleotides, the CDR3 is TGTGCCAGCAGCCTTAGCGCCACCAAAACAGATACGCAGTATTTT. It translates to CASSLSATKTDTQYF. The J gene is TRBJ2-3, the V gene TRBV7-2; D may be TRBD2 (5 bases). Trimming cost V 5 bases and J 3 bases, with 15 bases left between them. The germline gives CDR1 SGHTA, CDR2 FQGNSA. The CDR3 is 15 amino acids.

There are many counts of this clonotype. The DNA of the CDR3 is TGTGCCAGCAGCTTAGGGGTAGGGCCAAGCTCCTACAATGAGCAGTTCTTC. Residues: CASSLGVGPSSYNEQFF. V usage is TRBV11-3 and J usage is TRBJ2-1; D gene uncertain. CDR1 and CDR2 (germline): SGHNT, YENEEA. This CDR3 contains 17 residues. The V gene lost 1 base and the J gene lost 0 bases, with 13 bases spanning the gap.

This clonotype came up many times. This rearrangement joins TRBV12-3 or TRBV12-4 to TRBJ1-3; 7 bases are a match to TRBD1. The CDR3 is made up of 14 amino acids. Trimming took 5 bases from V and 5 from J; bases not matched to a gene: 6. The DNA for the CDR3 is TGTGCCAGCAGTCGGGACAGATCTCGAAACACCATATATTTT. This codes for CASSRDRSRNTIYF.

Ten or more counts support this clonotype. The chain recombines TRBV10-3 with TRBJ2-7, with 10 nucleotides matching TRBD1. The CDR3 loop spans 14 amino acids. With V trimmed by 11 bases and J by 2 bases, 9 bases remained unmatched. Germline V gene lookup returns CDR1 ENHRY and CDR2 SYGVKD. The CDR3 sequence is CASGTGVIPYEQYF. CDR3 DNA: TGTGCCTCCGGGACAGGGGTGATCCCCTACGAGCAGTACTTC.

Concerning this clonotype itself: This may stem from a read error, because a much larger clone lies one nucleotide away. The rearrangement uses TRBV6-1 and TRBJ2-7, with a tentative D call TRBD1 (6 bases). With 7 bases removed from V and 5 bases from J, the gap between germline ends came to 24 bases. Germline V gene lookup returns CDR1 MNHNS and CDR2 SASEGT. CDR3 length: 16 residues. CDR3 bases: TGTGCCAGCAAAGAGGTCGGGGCAGGGGAATCCAACGAGCAGTACTTC. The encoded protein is CASKEVGAGESNEQYF.

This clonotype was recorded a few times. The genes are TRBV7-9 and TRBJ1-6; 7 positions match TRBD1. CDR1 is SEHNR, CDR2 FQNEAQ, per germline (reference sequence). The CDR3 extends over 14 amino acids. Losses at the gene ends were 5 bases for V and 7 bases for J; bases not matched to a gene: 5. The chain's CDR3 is CASSRYRGNSPLHF. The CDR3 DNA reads TGTGCCAGCAGCCGATACAGGGGAAATTCACCCCTCCACTTT.

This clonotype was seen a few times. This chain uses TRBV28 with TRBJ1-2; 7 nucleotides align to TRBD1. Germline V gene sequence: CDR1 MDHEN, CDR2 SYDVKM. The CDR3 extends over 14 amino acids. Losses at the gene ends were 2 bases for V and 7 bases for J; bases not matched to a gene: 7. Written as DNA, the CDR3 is TGTGCCAGCAGTTTAGACAACAGGGGTTTTGGCTACACCTTC. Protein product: CASSLDNRGFGYTF.

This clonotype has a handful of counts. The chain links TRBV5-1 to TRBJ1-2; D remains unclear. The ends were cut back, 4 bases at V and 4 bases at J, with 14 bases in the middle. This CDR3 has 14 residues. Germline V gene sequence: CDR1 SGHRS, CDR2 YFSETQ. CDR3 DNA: TGCGCCAGCAGCCTGGACGCGTTACTCTATGGCTACACCTTC. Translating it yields CASSLDALLYGYTF.

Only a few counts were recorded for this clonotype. This chain's CDR3 is CAIRGDKYNEQFF. The CDR3 region has the DNA TGTGCCATCCGGGGGGACAAATACAATGAGCAGTTCTTC. V usage is TRBV10-3 and J usage is TRBJ2-1; TRBD2 might be the D (7 bases). Germline values: CDR1 ENHRY, CDR2 SYGVKD. Trimming left V 8 bases short and J 4 bases short, with 12 bases between. The CDR3 is made up of 13 amino acids.

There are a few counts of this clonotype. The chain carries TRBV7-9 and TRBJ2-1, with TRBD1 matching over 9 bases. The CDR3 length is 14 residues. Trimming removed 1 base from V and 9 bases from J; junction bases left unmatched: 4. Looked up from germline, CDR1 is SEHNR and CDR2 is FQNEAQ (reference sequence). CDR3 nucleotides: TGTGCCAGCAGCTTAGGGGACAGGGTGGGTGAGCAGTTCTTC. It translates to CASSLGDRVGEQFF.

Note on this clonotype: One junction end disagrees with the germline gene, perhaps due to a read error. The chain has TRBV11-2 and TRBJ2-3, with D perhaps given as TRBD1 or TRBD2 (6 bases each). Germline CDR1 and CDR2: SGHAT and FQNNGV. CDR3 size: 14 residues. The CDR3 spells CAGSLGGTPKAQYF. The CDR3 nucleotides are TGTGCCGGCAGCTTAGGGGGGACTCCTAAAGCGCAGTATTTT.

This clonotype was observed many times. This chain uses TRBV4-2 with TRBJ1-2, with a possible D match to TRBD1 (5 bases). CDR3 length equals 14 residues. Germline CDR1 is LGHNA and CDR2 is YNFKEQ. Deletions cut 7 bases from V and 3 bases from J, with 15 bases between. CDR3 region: CASTASTGDYGYTF. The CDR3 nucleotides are TGTGCCAGCACGGCGTCTACAGGTGACTATGGCTACACCTTC.

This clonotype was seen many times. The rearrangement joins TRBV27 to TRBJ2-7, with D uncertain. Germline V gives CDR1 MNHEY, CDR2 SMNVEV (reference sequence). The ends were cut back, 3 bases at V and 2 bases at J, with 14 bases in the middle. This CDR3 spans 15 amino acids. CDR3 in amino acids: CASSFVSPQAYEQYF. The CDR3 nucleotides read TGTGCCAGCAGTTTTGTGTCACCCCAGGCCTACGAGCAGTACTTC.

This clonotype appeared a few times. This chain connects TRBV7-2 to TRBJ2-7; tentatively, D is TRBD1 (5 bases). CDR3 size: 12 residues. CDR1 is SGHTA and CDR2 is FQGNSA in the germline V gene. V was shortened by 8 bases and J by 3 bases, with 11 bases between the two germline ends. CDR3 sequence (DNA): TGTGCCAGCGGCGGACACTACTACGAGCAGTACTTC. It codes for CASGGHYYEQYF.

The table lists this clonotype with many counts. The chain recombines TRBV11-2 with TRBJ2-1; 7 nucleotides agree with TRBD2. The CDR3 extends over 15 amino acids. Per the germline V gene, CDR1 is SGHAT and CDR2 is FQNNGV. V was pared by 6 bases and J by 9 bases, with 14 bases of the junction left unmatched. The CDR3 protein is CASSHQARGRPEQFF. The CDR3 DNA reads TGTGCCAGCAGTCATCAAGCGCGCGGGAGACCTGAGCAGTTCTTC.

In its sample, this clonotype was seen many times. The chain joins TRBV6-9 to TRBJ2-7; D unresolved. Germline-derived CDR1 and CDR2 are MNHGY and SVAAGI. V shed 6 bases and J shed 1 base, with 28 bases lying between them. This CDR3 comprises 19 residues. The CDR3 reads CASRIPLFVEHIRSYEQYF. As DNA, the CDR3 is TGTGCCAGCAGGATACCCCTCTTCGTCGAACACATTCGGTCCTACGAGCAGTACTTC.

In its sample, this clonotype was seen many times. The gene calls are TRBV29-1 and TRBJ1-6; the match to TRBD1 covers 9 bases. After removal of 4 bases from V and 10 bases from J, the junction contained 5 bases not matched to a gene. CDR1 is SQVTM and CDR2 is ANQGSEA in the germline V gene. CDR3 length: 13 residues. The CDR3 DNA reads TGCAGCGTTGGGGACAGGGCTGGGTCACCCCTCCACTTT. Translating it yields CSVGDRAGSPLHF.

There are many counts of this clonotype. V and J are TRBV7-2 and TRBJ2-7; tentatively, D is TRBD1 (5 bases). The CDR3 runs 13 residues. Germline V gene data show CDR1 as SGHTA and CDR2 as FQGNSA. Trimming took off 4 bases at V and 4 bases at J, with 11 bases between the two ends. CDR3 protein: CASSSQAGYEQYF. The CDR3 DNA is TGTGCCAGCAGCTCCCAGGCAGGGTACGAGCAGTACTTC. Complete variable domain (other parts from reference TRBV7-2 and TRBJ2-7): GAGVSQSPSNKVTEKGKDVELRCDPISGHTALYWYRQSLGQGLEFLIYFQGNSAPDKSGLPSDRFSAERTGGSVSTLTIQRTQQEDSAVYLCASSSQAGYEQYFGPGTRLTVT.

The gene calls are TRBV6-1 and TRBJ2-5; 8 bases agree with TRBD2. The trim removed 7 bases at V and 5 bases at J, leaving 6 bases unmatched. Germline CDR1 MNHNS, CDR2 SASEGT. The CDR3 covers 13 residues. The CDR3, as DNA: TGTGCCAGCAAAGGACTAGCTATCGAGACCCAGTACTTC. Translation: CASKGLAIETQYF.

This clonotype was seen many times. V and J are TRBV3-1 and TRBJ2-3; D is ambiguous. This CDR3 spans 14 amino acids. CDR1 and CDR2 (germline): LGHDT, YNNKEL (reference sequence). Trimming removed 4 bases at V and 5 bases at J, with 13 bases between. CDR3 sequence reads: CASSLTKPGDTQYF. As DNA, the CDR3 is TGTGCCAGCAGCCTAACCAAACCGGGAGATACGCAGTATTTT.